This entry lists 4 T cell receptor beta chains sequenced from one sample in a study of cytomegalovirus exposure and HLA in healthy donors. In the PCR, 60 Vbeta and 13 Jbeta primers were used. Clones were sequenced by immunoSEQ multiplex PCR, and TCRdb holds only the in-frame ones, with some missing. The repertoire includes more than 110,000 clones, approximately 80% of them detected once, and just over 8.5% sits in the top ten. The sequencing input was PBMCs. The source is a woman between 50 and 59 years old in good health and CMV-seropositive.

CDR3 loop: CASRTSGQGGGYTF. CDR3 bases: TGTGCCAGCAGAACCTCTGGACAGGGGGGCGGCTACACCTTC. This chain uses TRBV6-4 with TRBJ1-2, with 10 positions matching TRBD1. V lost 6 bases, J lost 8 bases, and 9 bases stayed unmatched. This CDR3 region has 14 residues. Germline CDR1 is MRHNA and CDR2 is SNTAGT.

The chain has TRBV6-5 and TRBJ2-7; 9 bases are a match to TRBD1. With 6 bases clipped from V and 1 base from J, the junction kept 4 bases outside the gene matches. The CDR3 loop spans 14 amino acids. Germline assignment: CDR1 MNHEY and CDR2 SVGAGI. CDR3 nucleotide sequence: TGTGCCAGCAGGGGGGACAGGGTTTCCTACGAGCAGTACTTC. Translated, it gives CASRGDRVSYEQYF.

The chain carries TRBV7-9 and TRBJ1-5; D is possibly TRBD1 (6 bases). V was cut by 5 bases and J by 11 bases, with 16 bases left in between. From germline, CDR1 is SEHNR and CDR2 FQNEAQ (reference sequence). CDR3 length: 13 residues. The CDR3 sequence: CASSPDGGQSQHF. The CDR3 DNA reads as TGTGCCAGCAGCCCGGACGGGGGGCAGTCCCAGCATTTT.

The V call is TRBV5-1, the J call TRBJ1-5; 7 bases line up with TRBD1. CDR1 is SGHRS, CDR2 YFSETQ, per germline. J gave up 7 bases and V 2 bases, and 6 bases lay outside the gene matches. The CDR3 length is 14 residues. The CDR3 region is CASSFGQADQPQHF. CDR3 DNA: TGCGCCAGCAGCTTCGGACAGGCGGACCAGCCCCAGCATTTT.